The clone carrying this T cell receptor beta chain was counted a few times. Its matching antigen is unknown. The entry originates in a study of STAT5B mutations in CD4+ large granular lymphocyte leukemia. Overall study context: Among healthy controls, a particular HLA allele went with more CDR3 'QG' motifs.

Study-wide findings and caveats: Patient CD4-sorted repertoires looked more clonal than healthy CD4+ repertoires, even without putative leukemic clones. Compared with healthy controls (2/35), patient top clones favored TRBV06 (8/27).

Control samples were healthy donors' buffy coats. CDR1 KGHSH and CDR2 LQKENI come from the germline V gene. Trimming pared 1 base from V and 3 bases from J, leaving 16 bases between. CDR3 size: 16 residues. Libraries were prepared by immunoSEQ multiplex PCR; TCRdb keeps only in-frame clonotypes and omits some of them. The table lists some 35,000 clones, around three quarters of them singletons. The source is a human donor in good health. The sample taken for sequencing was CD4+ T cells from blood buffy coats. J is TRBJ2-7 and V is TRBV18; D call uncertain. The CDR3 DNA is TGTGCCAGCTCACCACTAGGCATTCCGCTGCACTACGAGCAGTACTTC. It translates to CASSPLGIPLHYEQYF. The whole variable domain, remainder taken from reference TRBV18 and TRBJ2-7, is NAGVMQNPRHLVRRRGQEARLRCSPMKGHSHVYWYRQLPEEGLKFMVYLQKENIIDESGMPKERFSAEFPKEGPSILRIQQVVRGDSAAYFCASSPLGIPLHYEQYFGPGTRLTVT.